These T cell receptor beta chains were read from a single sample in a study of T cell repertoires in ileal Crohn's disease. Only in-frame clones appear in the TCRdb table, and some are missing; sequencing was by immunoSEQ multiplex PCR. This table holds over 3,500 clones, roughly 70% found once. Sequenced input: ileal tissue. Source of these receptors: an adult with Crohn's disease. Each CDR3 is given with its conserved first and last residue. The D gene is left open where the match is weak. Rows give clone size only sometimes, using once, few, many, or a class for an expanded clone.

v_gene: TRBV5-1; abundance: NA; j_gene: TRBJ2-7; len: 13; d_gene: NA; CDR3aa: CASSSEGAYEQYF; CDR3nt: TGCGCCAGCAGCTCCGAGGGTGCCTACGAGCAGTACTTC
v_gene: TRBV28; abundance: few; j_gene: TRBJ1-1; len: 13; d_gene: TRBD1; CDR3aa: CASSFRVAGGAFF; CDR3nt: TGTGCCAGCAGTTTTCGCGTCGCAGGGGGAGCTTTCTTT
v_gene: TRBV9; abundance: NA; j_gene: TRBJ1-6; len: 15; d_gene: NA; CDR3aa: CASSAPGFGDSPLHF; CDR3nt: TGTGCCAGCAGCGCCCCGGGGTTCGGGGATTCACCCCTCCACTTT
v_gene: TRBV5-6; abundance: NA; j_gene: TRBJ2-2; len: 14; d_gene: NA; CDR3aa: CASSPGVSTGELFF; CDR3nt: TGTGCCAGCAGCCCGGGTGTCTCCACCGGGGAGCTGTTTTTT
v_gene: TRBV21-1; abundance: NA; j_gene: TRBJ1-5; len: 16; d_gene: NA; CDR3aa: CASSKGRGRPNQPQHF; CDR3nt: TGTGCCAGCAGCAAGGGAAGGGGCCGGCCTAATCAGCCCCAGCATTTT
v_gene: TRBV7-9; abundance: NA; j_gene: TRBJ1-5; len: 15; d_gene: TRBD1; CDR3aa: CASSLGGQGHQPQHF; CDR3nt: TGTGCCAGCAGCTTAGGTGGACAGGGCCATCAGCCCCAGCATTTT
v_gene: TRBV5-1; abundance: NA; j_gene: TRBJ2-7; len: 12; d_gene: NA; CDR3aa: CASSVQGLEQYF; CDR3nt: TGCGCCAGCAGCGTACAGGGTCTCGAGCAGTACTTC
v_gene: TRBV13; abundance: NA; j_gene: TRBJ1-6; len: 14; d_gene: TRBD1; CDR3aa: CASSLSGGERPLHF; CDR3nt: TGTGCCAGCAGCTTATCAGGGGGCGAAAGACCCCTCCACTTT
v_gene: TRBV28; abundance: few; j_gene: TRBJ1-1; len: 17; d_gene: TRBD1; CDR3aa: CASSLLGTGGQNTEAFF; CDR3nt: TGTGCCAGCAGTTTATTGGGGACAGGGGGCCAGAACACTGAAGCTTTCTTT
v_gene: TRBV5-6; abundance: NA; j_gene: TRBJ1-1; len: 15; d_gene: NA; CDR3aa: CASSLEVGVNTEAFF; CDR3nt: TGTGCCAGCAGCTTGGAGGTAGGGGTGAACACTGAAGCTTTCTTT
v_gene: TRBV19; abundance: NA; j_gene: TRBJ2-5; len: 14; d_gene: NA; CDR3aa: CASSIDVSQETQYF; CDR3nt: TGTGCCAGTAGTATAGACGTCAGCCAAGAGACCCAGTACTTC
v_gene: TRBV5-1; abundance: NA; j_gene: TRBJ1-2; len: 13; d_gene: TRBD1; CDR3aa: CASSSGGSYGYTF; CDR3nt: TGCGCCAGCAGTTCAGGGGGTAGCTATGGCTACACCTTC
v_gene: TRBV11-1; abundance: NA; j_gene: TRBJ1-1; len: 14; d_gene: NA; CDR3aa: CASSRSTVNTEAFF; CDR3nt: TGTGCCAGCAGTCGAAGCACGGTGAACACTGAAGCTTTCTTT
v_gene: TRBV29-1; abundance: NA; j_gene: TRBJ2-5; len: 14; d_gene: NA; CDR3aa: CSVEPSTGGETQYF; CDR3nt: TGCAGCGTTGAACCATCGACAGGCGGGGAGACCCAGTACTTC
v_gene: TRBV30; abundance: NA; j_gene: TRBJ2-4; len: 14; d_gene: TRBD2; CDR3aa: CAWSIGLAGDIQYF; CDR3nt: TGTGCCTGGAGTATTGGACTAGCGGGAGACATTCAGTACTTC